This T cell receptor (beta chain) was retrieved from a study of blood T cell repertoires in COVID-19. Study information: Collection of acute and convalescent COVID-19 samples took place in the United States, Italy and Spain. The cDNA or gDNA used as material had been derived from T cells, B-cell-depleted T cells, or PBMCs.

The authors' processing: The authors estimated nucleated cell counts from reference gene primer amplification. This table comes from immunoSEQ multiplex PCR, and its TCRdb copy is limited to in-frame clones, with some not included. For V, J and clone size, that table is used; D and trimming come from the DNA. The data hold about 140,000 clones, with roughly 80% observed a single time. V shed 7 bases and J shed 5 bases, with 17 bases lying between them. Germline CDR1 is LNHDA and CDR2 is SQIVND (reference sequence). This CDR3 contains 14 residues. Sequencing used peripheral blood. This chain uses TRBV19 with TRBJ2-5; D is perhaps TRBD2 (5 bases). This receptor was taken from a man between 50 and 59 years old with acute or convalescent COVID-19. CDR3 in DNA: TGTGCCAGTAACTCAGGAGGCTCCCTGGAGACCCAGTACTTC. Amino acid sequence: CASNSGGSLETQYF.